The sequence of this T cell receptor (beta chain) was determined in a study of blood T cell repertoires in COVID-19. Across the study: Acute and convalescent COVID-19 specimens originated in the United States, Italy and Spain. Sample material is recorded as cDNA or gDNA derived from T cells, B-cell-depleted T cells, or PBMCs.

Measured with immunoSEQ multiplex PCR; TCRdb has only the in-frame clones, and not every one. The data contain 45,000 to 65,000 clones, over 80% of them singletons. After removal of 5 bases from V and 6 bases from J, the junction contained 7 bases not matched to a gene. The CDR3 runs 15 residues. Per the germline V gene, CDR1 is MNHEY and CDR2 is SMNVEV (reference sequence). This sequence joins TRBV27 and TRBJ1-5; 10 nucleotides align to TRBD1. This TCR came from a man in his forties with acute or convalescent COVID-19. Input material: peripheral blood. The CDR3 bases are TGTGCCAGCAGTAGCAGACAGGGGGCGTTTCAGCCCCAGCATTTT. Amino acid sequence: CASSSRQGAFQPQHF.